The subject of this entry is one T cell receptor (beta chain). The TCRbeta library was prepared with unique molecular identifiers. A single record per CDR3 protein comes from TCRdb applying MiXCR to the PCR reads. The sample includes some 260,000 distinct CDR3 sequences, 24% of them seen just once. V was pared by 3 bases and J by 2 bases, with 13 bases between. Germline CDR1 MGHRA, CDR2 YSYEKL. The CDR3 extends over 15 amino acids. This specimen comes from a study of T-cell reconstitution after alpha-beta-depleted transplantation in children. The V call is TRBV4-1, the J call TRBJ1-2, with D unclear. This TCR derives from a female patient aged 2-9 years who had a stem cell transplant for congenital amegakaryocytic thrombocytopenia, so the T cells may come from the graft donor. The input for sequencing was PBMCs, mostly from graft donor cells, taken 360 days after TCRalphabeta/CD19-depleted stem cell transplant. CDR3: CASSQTRIANYGYTF. For the CDR3, the DNA is TGCGCCAGCAGCCAGACACGAATAGCGAACTATGGCTACACCTTC.